This T cell receptor (beta chain) derives from a study of T cell repertoires in cytomegalovirus infection. At the level of the study: HLA-B-restricted CMV epitopes that are well studied were used alongside recently identified HLA-C-restricted ones. CMV infection plus the matching HLA type was flagged by public TCR beta signatures.

This clonotype was recorded a few times. Antigen unknown. This CDR3 region has 16 residues. Trimming cost V 3 bases and J 1 base, with 13 bases left between them. Germline V gives CDR1 LNHDA, CDR2 SQIVND (reference sequence). TCRdb reprocessed the reads via MiXCR and lists one record per CDR3 protein. The sample lists 350,000 to 400,000 distinct CDR3 sequences, about 34% occurring once. Whole-study results and caveats: Ex vivo, HLA-C-restricted CMV-specific TCR beta clonotypes prevailed over the rest of the response.

The sequences come from cultured PBMCs, collected from culture after CMV antigen stimulation. This rearrangement joins TRBV19 to TRBJ1-5, with a tentative D call TRBD1 (6 bases). This TCR came from a human donor in good health (CMV status not recorded). Some clones in this sample may be carry-over from other donors' samples. The CDR3 region is CASSILRTASNQPQHF. The CDR3 coding sequence is TGTGCCAGTAGTATTTTAAGGACAGCGAGCAATCAGCCCCAGCATTTT.